This T cell receptor beta chain was identified in a study of T cells in Graves' hyperthyroidism and ophthalmopathy. General study points: Using 13 V-J features, a model discriminated ophthalmopathy from stable hyperthyroidism.

As regards this clonotype: What it recognizes is unknown.

RNA transcripts were the template for amplifying TCR beta CDR3 regions. Researchers ran a first-round RT-PCR on the TCR CDR3 using the HTBI primer set. One entry per CDR3 protein results from TCRdb running MiXCR on the multiplex PCR reads. The sample carries 450,000 to 700,000 distinct CDR3 sequences, just over 45% recorded once. The clonotype was recovered from an adult woman with Graves' disease, either hyperthyroidism or ophthalmopathy (not recorded which). The sequencing input was peripheral blood or thyroid tissue (not recorded which).

The CDR3 spells CASSSGTGYSPLHF. The CDR3 DNA sequence: TGCGCCAGCAGTTCCGGGACAGGGTATTCACCCCTCCACTTT. This chain joins TRBV10-2 and TRBJ1-6; the match to TRBD1 covers 9 bases. V shed 5 bases, J shed 8 bases, and the junction held 4 bases outside the gene matches. Germline V gives CDR1 WSHSY, CDR2 SAAADI. The CDR3 consists of 14 residues.